This T cell receptor beta chain was found in a study of T-cell memory formation after mild COVID-19. Researchers used 5'RACE with constant-segment primers to make TCR alpha and TCR beta cDNA libraries that carry sample barcodes and UMIs. MiXCR was run by TCRdb on the 5' RACE reads, yielding one entry per CDR3 protein. The sample shows 200,000 to 250,000 distinct CDR3 sequences, more than 9% of them seen only once. Per germline, CDR1 SGHAT and CDR2 FQNNGV. The V and J ends lost 5 bases and 2 bases respectively, with 12 bases between them. The CDR3 contains 15 residues. General observations from the study: Pre-infection memory harbored some responding clones, suggesting cross-reactive memory joined. Contracting CD4+ clones lay largely in CM and EM, with CD8+ ones residing in EMRA.

This clonotype came up many times. Its antigen remains unknown. The origin of this receptor is a young man who had mild COVID-19 (a few samples of this study predate the infection). Cell type and time point are not known. The rearrangement joins TRBV11-2 to TRBJ2-2; a weak D match, TRBD2 (6 bases). Sequencing input: PBMCs or a T cell subset sorted from them (not recorded which). For the CDR3, the DNA is TGTGCCAGCAGCAGAACTAGCTCTAACACCGGGGAGCTGTTTTTT. It encodes CASSRTSSNTGELFF.